Listed here are 7 T cell receptor beta chains from one sample, sequenced in a study of shared clonotypes between healthy human individuals. Naive CD8 cells lacked CD45RO and underwent positive selection for CCR7, leaving out terminally differentiated effector memory CD45RA+ cells. The protocol was immunoSEQ multiplex PCR, while the TCRdb copy is restricted to in-frame clones and leaves out a portion. Of about 870,000 clones in the sample, 92% are singletons; the top ten hold 24%. The sample consisted of naive CD8+ T cells sorted from blood. The receptors shown here come from a man aged 25-45 years in good health.

The chain joins TRBV27 to TRBJ2-5; 7 nucleotides align to TRBD1. The CDR3 totals 15 residues. CDR1 and CDR2 from the germline V gene are MNHEY and SMNVEV (reference sequence). Trimming at V came to 2 bases and at J to 4 bases, leaving 7 bases not matched to a gene. DNA for the CDR3: TGTGCCAGCAGTTTAAGGAGACAGGGACGAGAGACCCAGTACTTC. Residues: CASSLRRQGRETQYF.

A word on this clone: One junction end disagrees with the germline gene, perhaps due to a read error. The chain joins TRBV10-3 to TRBJ2-3; 8 bases match TRBD2. This CDR3 has 13 residues. CDR1 ENHRY and CDR2 SYGVKD come from the germline V gene. In nucleotides, the CDR3 is TGTGCCATCAGTGGGACTAGCAGAGATACGCAGTATTTT. Translation: CAISGTSRDTQYF.

The rearrangement links TRBV7-9 to TRBJ2-7; tentative D call: TRBD2 (5 bases). Trimming removed 7 bases at V and 5 bases at J, with 12 bases between. The CDR3 extends over 12 amino acids. Germline V gene sequence: CDR1 SEHNR, CDR2 FQNEAQ (reference sequence). In nucleotides, the CDR3 is TGTGCCAGCACCCTAGCCCAGAACGAGCAGTACTTC. The encoded protein is CASTLAQNEQYF.

The chain has TRBV5-6 and TRBJ1-5; no definite D call. Germline CDR1 reads SGHDT; CDR2 reads YYEEEE. This CDR3 is built from 14 residues. With 0 bases removed from V and 1 base from J, the gap between germline ends came to 5 bases. CDR3 region: CASSLGGSNQPQHF. CDR3 bases: TGTGCCAGCAGCTTGGGAGGCAGCAATCAGCCCCAGCATTTT.

The V gene is TRBV13, the J gene TRBJ2-3; TRBD2 matches at 10 bases. V shed 0 bases, J shed 2 bases, and the junction held 8 bases outside the gene matches. The CDR3 spans 18 residues. Germline CDR1 reads PRHDT; CDR2 reads FYEKMQ (reference sequence). CDR3 DNA sequence: TGTGCCAGCAGCTTAGGAGGACTAGCGGAGGAATTCACAGATACGCAGTATTTT. Its protein product is CASSLGGLAEEFTDTQYF.

The rearrangement joins TRBV5-5 to TRBJ1-5; 9 bases map to TRBD1. This CDR3 spans 14 amino acids. J was trimmed by 12 bases and V by 0 bases; bases with no gene match: 7. Germline V CDR1 and CDR2: SGHKS, YYEKEE (reference sequence). The CDR3 sequence is CASSLALGQGSQHF. As DNA, the CDR3 is TGTGCCAGCAGCTTGGCCCTGGGACAGGGAAGCCAGCATTTT.

The chain uses TRBV15 and TRBJ1-6; D is perhaps TRBD1 (5 bases). The CDR3 has 14 amino acids. CDR1 and CDR2 (germline): LNHNV, YYDKDF (reference sequence). V was trimmed by 3 bases and J by 7 bases, leaving 10 bases between them. CDR3 protein: CATSSPGGNSPLHF. CDR3 nucleotides: TGTGCCACCAGCAGTCCCGGGGGGAATTCACCCCTCCACTTT.